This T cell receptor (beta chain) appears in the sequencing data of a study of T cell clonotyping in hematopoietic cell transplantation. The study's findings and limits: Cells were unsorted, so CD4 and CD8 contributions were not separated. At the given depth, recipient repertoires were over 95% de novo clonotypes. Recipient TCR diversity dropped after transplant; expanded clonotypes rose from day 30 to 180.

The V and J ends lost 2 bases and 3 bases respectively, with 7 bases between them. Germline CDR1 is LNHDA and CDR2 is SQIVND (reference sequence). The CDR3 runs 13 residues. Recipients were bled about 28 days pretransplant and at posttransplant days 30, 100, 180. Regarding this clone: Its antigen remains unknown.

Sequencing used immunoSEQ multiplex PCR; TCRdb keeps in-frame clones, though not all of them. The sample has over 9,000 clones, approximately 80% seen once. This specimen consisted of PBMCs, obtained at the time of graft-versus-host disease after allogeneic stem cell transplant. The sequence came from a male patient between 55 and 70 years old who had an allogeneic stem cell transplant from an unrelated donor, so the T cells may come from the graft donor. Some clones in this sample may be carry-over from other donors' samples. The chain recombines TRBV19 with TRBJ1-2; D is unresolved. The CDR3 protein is CASSISFDYGYTF. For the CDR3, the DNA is TGTGCCAGTAGTATAAGTTTTGACTATGGCTACACCTTC.